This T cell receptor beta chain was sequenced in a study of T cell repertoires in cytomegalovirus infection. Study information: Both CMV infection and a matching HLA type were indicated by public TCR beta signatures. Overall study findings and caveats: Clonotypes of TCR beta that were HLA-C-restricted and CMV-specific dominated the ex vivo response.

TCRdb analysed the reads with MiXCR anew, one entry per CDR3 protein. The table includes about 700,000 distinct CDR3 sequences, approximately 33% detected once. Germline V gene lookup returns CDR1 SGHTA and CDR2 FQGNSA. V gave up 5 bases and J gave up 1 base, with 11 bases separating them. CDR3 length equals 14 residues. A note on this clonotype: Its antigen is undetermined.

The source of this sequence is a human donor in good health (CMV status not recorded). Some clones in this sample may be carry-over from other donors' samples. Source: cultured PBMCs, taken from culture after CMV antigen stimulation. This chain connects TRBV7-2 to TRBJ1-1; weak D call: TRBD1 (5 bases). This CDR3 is CASSPQTGNTEAFF. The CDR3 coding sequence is TGTGCCAGCAGCCCCCAAACAGGGAACACTGAAGCTTTCTTT.